Described below is a single T cell receptor beta chain sequence and its context. The data belong to a study of technical replicates of blood from several donors. The V and J ends lost 0 bases and 3 bases, in that order; junction bases with no gene match: 10. The CDR3 is 18 amino acids. Looked up from germline, CDR1 is LGHNA and CDR2 is YNFKEQ. Libraries were prepared by immunoSEQ multiplex PCR; TCRdb keeps only in-frame clonotypes and omits some of them. The data contain about 80,000 clones, approximately 96% of them singletons. The sample taken for sequencing was T cells isolated from PBMCs. The rearrangement joins TRBV4-2 to TRBJ2-1; the match to TRBD2 covers 8 bases. This receptor was identified in a human donor in good health. The CDR3 nucleotides read TGTGCCAGCAGCCAAGACCGGGGGAGGCTAGCGGGCTACAATGAGCAGTTCTTC. It codes for CASSQDRGRLAGYNEQFF.